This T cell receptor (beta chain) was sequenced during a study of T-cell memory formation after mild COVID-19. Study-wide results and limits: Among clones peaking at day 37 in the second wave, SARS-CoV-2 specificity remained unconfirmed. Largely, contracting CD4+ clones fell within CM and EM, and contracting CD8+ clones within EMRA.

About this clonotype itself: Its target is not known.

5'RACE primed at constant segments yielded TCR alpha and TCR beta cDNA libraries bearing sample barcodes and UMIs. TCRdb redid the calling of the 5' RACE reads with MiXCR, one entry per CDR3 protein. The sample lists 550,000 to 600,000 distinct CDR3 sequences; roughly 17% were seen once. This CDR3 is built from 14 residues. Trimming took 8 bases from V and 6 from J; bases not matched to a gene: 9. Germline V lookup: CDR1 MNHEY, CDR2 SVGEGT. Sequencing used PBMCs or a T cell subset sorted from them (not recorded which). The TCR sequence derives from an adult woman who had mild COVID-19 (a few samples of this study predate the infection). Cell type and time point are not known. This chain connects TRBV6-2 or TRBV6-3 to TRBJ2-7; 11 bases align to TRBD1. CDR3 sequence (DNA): TGTGCCAGCGAGGGAGGACAGGGGGCTTTCGAGCAGTACTTC. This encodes CASEGGQGAFEQYF.